This T cell receptor (beta chain) is drawn from a study of OX40 agonist ivuxolimab in advanced cancers. Background on the study: Three dose-escalation patients had partial responses: one with hepatocellular carcinoma and two with cutaneous melanoma.

As to this clone: Its target is not known.

The data were produced by immunoSEQ multiplex PCR, yet TCRdb's version contains in-frame clones alone and is incomplete. The data show 7,000 to 9,500 clones, approximately 72% seen once. This CDR3 comprises 15 residues. V was shortened by 0 bases and J by 4 bases, with 11 bases between the two germline ends. CDR1 and CDR2 from the germline V gene are MRHNA and SNTAGT. Broader study findings: Expansion of clones was among the lowest in partial responders at 0.1-3.0 mg/kg. Among some nonresponders, normalized T-cell clonal expansion was also low. CD8+ T cells showed, on average, more clonal expansion than CD4+ cells.

This rearrangement joins TRBV6-4 to TRBJ2-3; maybe TRBD1 (6 bases). The material was CD4+ or CD8+ T cells sorted from blood, obtained in a trial of the OX40 agonist ivuxolimab. This clonotype was obtained from an adult with an advanced solid tumor such as melanoma, head and neck, liver or kidney cancer. The CDR3 sequence is CASSDSIGGPDTQYF. For the CDR3, the DNA is TGTGCCAGCAGTGACTCGATTGGGGGCCCAGATACGCAGTATTTT.